The rows below give T cell receptor beta chains drawn from one sample of a study of T cell changes during pregnancy in multiple sclerosis. TCRdb's copy holds only in-frame clones and misses some; the assay was immunoSEQ multiplex PCR. Altogether under 65,000 clones are present, 85% to 95% being singletons, with the ten largest covering 3% to 4.5%. The sequences come from CD8+ T cells from peripheral blood mononuclear cells, collected in the second trimester of pregnancy. The origin of the receptors is a female donor with multiple sclerosis, enrolled in a pregnancy study. CDR3s include the opening cysteine and the closing phenylalanine or tryptophan. A D gene is named only where the DNA matches it firmly. Clone size is not always given. Where it is, it says once, few, many or a class for expanded clones.

V gene	clone size	J gene	D gene	CDR3 protein	CDR3 DNA
TRBV27	.	TRBJ2-1	TRBD2	CASSLLAGGPDEQFF	TGTGCCAGCAGTTTATTAGCGGGAGGGCCCGATGAGCAGTTCTTC
TRBV29-1	.	TRBJ1-2	.	CSVEGPYNYGYTF	TGCAGCGTTGAAGGCCCCTATAACTATGGCTACACCTTC
TRBV4-1	few	TRBJ1-1	.	CASSQTETREAFF	TGCGCCAGCAGCCAGACGGAGACGCGTGAAGCTTTCTTT
TRBV9	.	TRBJ1-4	.	CASTPRGSTNEKLFF	TGTGCCAGCACCCCAAGAGGATCGACTAATGAAAAACTGTTTTTT
TRBV2	.	TRBJ2-7	TRBD1	CAGGGRTGDSYEQYF	TGTGCCGGGGGGGGGAGGACAGGGGACTCCTACGAGCAGTACTTC
TRBV6-5	.	TRBJ2-7	TRBD1	CASREQGSTGYEQYF	TGTGCCAGCAGGGAACAGGGGAGTACTGGTTACGAGCAGTACTTC
TRBV27	.	TRBJ2-7	.	CASSPTAGYEQYF	TGTGCCAGCAGTCCTACAGCAGGGTACGAGCAGTACTTC
TRBV27	.	TRBJ1-2	TRBD1	CASFGTADGYTF	TGTGCCAGTTTCGGGACAGCAGATGGCTACACCTTC
TRBV15	.	TRBJ2-7	.	CATSAPQRGYEQYF	TGTGCCACCAGCGCGCCACAGAGGGGGTACGAGCAGTACTTC
TRBV27	.	TRBJ2-7	TRBD2	CASSRTSGGREQYF	TGTGCCAGCAGCCGGACTAGCGGGGGACGCGAGCAGTACTTC